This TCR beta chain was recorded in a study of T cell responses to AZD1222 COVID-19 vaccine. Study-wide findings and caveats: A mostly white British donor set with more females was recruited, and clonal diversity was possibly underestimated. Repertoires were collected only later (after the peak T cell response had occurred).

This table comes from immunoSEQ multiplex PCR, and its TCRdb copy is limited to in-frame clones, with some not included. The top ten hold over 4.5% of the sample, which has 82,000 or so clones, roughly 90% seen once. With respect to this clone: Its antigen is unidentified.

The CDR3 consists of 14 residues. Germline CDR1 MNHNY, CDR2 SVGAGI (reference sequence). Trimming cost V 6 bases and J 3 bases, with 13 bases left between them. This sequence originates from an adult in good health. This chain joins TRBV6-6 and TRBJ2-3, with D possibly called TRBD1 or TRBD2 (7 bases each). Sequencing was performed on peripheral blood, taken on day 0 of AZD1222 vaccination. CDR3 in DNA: TGTGCCAGCAGGGCCAGGGGGGGGACAGATACGCAGTATTTT. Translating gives CASRARGGTDTQYF.